The 29 T cell receptor beta chains listed next were all sequenced from one sample in a study of blood T cell repertoires in COVID-19. TCRdb's copy holds only in-frame clones and misses some; the assay was immunoSEQ multiplex PCR. The table has about 300,000 clones, about 81% seen once. Sequencing was carried out using peripheral blood. These TCRs come from a human donor with COVID-19, enrolled during active disease. The donor label of this sample is uncertain.

This clone has just a few counts. This chain joins TRBV10-1 and TRBJ1-1; TRBD1 might be the D (6 bases). Trimming took off 6 bases at V and 2 bases at J, with 16 bases between the two ends. CDR3 length: 15 amino acids. The germline V gene has CDR1 WNHNN and CDR2 SYGVQD (reference sequence). Written as DNA, the CDR3 is TGCGCCAGCAGCCTATACCAGGGGATCAACACTGAAGCTTTCTTT. Translated, it gives CASSLYQGINTEAFF.

The chain joins TRBV7-3 to TRBJ1-2; tentative D call: TRBD1 (6 bases). The CDR3 is made up of 16 amino acids. The V end was cut by 1 base, the J end by 3 bases, with 15 bases between. Per the germline V gene, CDR1 is SGHTA and CDR2 is FQGTGA. This chain's CDR3 is CASSLNVRRTDYGYTF. In DNA, the CDR3 is TGTGCCAGCAGCTTAAATGTTAGGCGGACAGACTATGGCTACACCTTC.

The V call is TRBV19, the J call TRBJ1-3; no definite D call. Germline V lookup: CDR1 LNHDA, CDR2 SQIVND (reference sequence). Trimming took 5 bases from V and 2 from J, leaving 13 bases between them. This CDR3 spans 15 amino acids. CDR3 sequence: CASSSTGSTGNTIYF. In nucleotides, the CDR3 is TGTGCCAGTAGTTCTACCGGGAGTACTGGAAACACCATATATTTT.

The chain recombines TRBV14 with TRBJ2-3; perhaps TRBD2 as D (6 bases). Germline loops: CDR1 SGHDN, CDR2 FVKESK. The V gene lost 4 bases and the J gene lost 2 bases, with 16 bases spanning the gap. The CDR3 length is 16 residues. CDR3 in DNA: TGTGCCAGCAGCCGCCACCCTAGCGCCTACACAGATACGCAGTATTTT. Its protein product is CASSRHPSAYTDTQYF.

Concerning this clone: Additional DNA sequences in this sample encode the identical CDR3. V usage is TRBV6-5 and J usage is TRBJ2-7, with 7 bases matching TRBD2. Germline V gene sequence: CDR1 MNHEY, CDR2 SVGAGI. The CDR3 has 15 residues. V dropped 4 bases and J dropped 0; count of bases not matched to a gene: 6. The CDR3 DNA reads as TGTGCCAGCAGTTCCCCTAGCGGCAGCTCCTACGAGCAGTACTTC. As protein: CASSSPSGSSYEQYF.

V usage is TRBV11-3 and J usage is TRBJ1-1; D ambiguous. Germline V gene data show CDR1 as SGHNT and CDR2 as YENEEA. The CDR3 sequence is 13 residues long. The V gene lost 0 bases and the J gene lost 5 bases, with 7 bases spanning the gap. For the CDR3, the DNA is TGTGCCAGCAGCTTAGAGCTCGGGACTGAAGCTTTCTTT. Protein sequence: CASSLELGTEAFF.

CDR3 sequence reads: CASRALTDTQYF. The CDR3 nucleotides are TGTGCCAGCAGGGCCCTCACAGATACGCAGTATTTT. The rearrangement joins TRBV12-3 or TRBV12-4 to TRBJ2-3; D remains unclear. The CDR3 covers 12 residues. V dropped 6 bases and J dropped 2 bases, with 6 bases sitting between them.

The sample holds one count of this clone. The V gene is TRBV6-6, the J gene TRBJ1-5; D gene ambiguous. The CDR3 covers 15 residues. Germline CDR1 is MNHNY and CDR2 is SVGAGI (reference sequence). V was shortened by 7 bases and J by 0 bases, with 13 bases between the two germline ends. The CDR3 loop is CASTLDSYSNQPQHF. For the CDR3, the DNA is TGTGCCAGCACCTTGGACTCATATAGCAATCAGCCCCAGCATTTT.

As concerns this clone: At the DNA level, this CDR3 is encoded by other sequences in the same sample as well. The gene calls are TRBV7-3 and TRBJ2-2; TRBD2 matches at 14 bases. Germline V gene lookup returns CDR1 SGHTA and CDR2 FQGTGA. This CDR3 is 16 amino acids long. The V and J ends lost 2 bases and 5 bases, in that order; junction bases with no gene match: 1. In DNA, the CDR3 is TGTGCCAGCAGCTTAGGACTAGCGGGAGGAACCGGGGAGCTGTTTTTT. Protein product: CASSLGLAGGTGELFF. The entire variable domain, with the rest obtained from reference TRBV7-3 and TRBJ2-2, is as follows: GAGVSQTPSNKVTEKGKYVELRCDPISGHTALYWYRQSLGQGPEFLIYFQGTGAADDSGLPNDRFFAVRPEGSVSTLKIQRTERGDSAVYLCASSLGLAGGTGELFFGEGSRLTVL.

The chain has TRBV27 and TRBJ1-2; 9 nucleotides line up with TRBD1. Germline-derived CDR1 and CDR2 are MNHEY and SMNVEV (reference sequence). The CDR3 has 15 residues. The V and J ends lost 10 bases and 0 bases, in that order; junction bases with no gene match: 9. The chain's CDR3 is CATYRGQSANYGYTF. The DNA of the CDR3 is TGTGCCACTTACAGGGGGCAGTCGGCTAACTATGGCTACACCTTC.

The genes are TRBV9 and TRBJ2-1; D not certain. The V and J ends lost 3 bases and 4 bases respectively, with 5 bases between them. Germline V gene sequence: CDR1 SGDLS, CDR2 YYNGEE. The length of the CDR3 is 12 residues. CDR3 sequence: CASSASYNEQFF. The DNA for the CDR3 is TGTGCCAGCAGCGCCTCTTACAATGAGCAGTTCTTC.

This clone turned up a few times. The chain joins TRBV10-3 to TRBJ1-2; weak D call: TRBD1 (6 bases). CDR1 is ENHRY and CDR2 is SYGVKD in the germline V gene. This CDR3 is built from 13 residues. Trimming left V 7 bases short and J 4 bases short, with 13 bases between. For the CDR3, the DNA is TGTGCCATCACCGGGCAGGGGAGCTATGGCTACACCTTC. This codes for CAITGQGSYGYTF.

This clone has a handful of counts. This chain connects TRBV29-1 to TRBJ1-5; TRBD1 aligns across 9 bases. The CDR3 totals 13 residues. Germline-derived CDR1 and CDR2 are SQVTM and ANQGSEA. The V segment lost 7 bases and the J segment 7 bases; nucleotides outside the gene matches: 8. The CDR3 region has the DNA TGCAGCGCCGCGACAGGGGGAGGGCAGCCCCAGCATTTT. Amino acid sequence: CSAATGGGQPQHF.

The gene calls are TRBV11-2 and TRBJ2-1; 7 bases are a match to TRBD1. CDR1 is SGHAT, CDR2 FQNNGV, per germline. The CDR3 totals 17 residues. Trimming removed 4 bases from V and 7 bases from J; junction bases left unmatched: 16. The CDR3 nucleotides are TGTGCCAGCAGCTGGGCGTGGGCAGGGGGATTGGGGAATGAGCAGTTCTTC. Its protein is CASSWAWAGGLGNEQFF.

The chain links TRBV7-9 to TRBJ2-5; a possible D gene is TRBD1 (6 bases). V was trimmed by 5 bases and J by 4 bases, leaving 20 bases between them. Germline lookup yields CDR1 SEHNR and CDR2 FQNEAQ (reference sequence). This CDR3 contains 16 residues. The CDR3 DNA reads as TGTGCCAGCAGCCCTTCACAGGGTGAAGTAAGAGAGACCCAGTACTTC. Amino acid sequence: CASSPSQGEVRETQYF.

The genes are TRBV19 and TRBJ2-5, with 9 bases that match TRBD2. With V trimmed by 3 bases and J by 4 bases, 6 bases remained unmatched. The CDR3 spans 15 residues. Germline CDR1 LNHDA, CDR2 SQIVND (reference sequence). This CDR3 reads CASSIGSGSLETQYF. For the CDR3, the DNA is TGTGCCAGTAGTATTGGTAGCGGGAGTTTAGAGACCCAGTACTTC.

This chain uses TRBV6-1 with TRBJ2-7, with TRBD2 matching 8 bases. This CDR3 is built from 16 residues. Germline V lookup: CDR1 MNHNS, CDR2 SASEGT. Trimming at V came to 3 bases and at J to 5 bases, leaving 12 bases not matched to a gene. CDR3 DNA sequence: TGTGCCAGCAGTGAGGCCTCCAGCGGGAGTTTCAACGAGCAGTACTTC. Translation: CASSEASSGSFNEQYF.

Here the CDR3 reads CASSLGYRGRDYTF. In nucleotides, the CDR3 is TGTGCCAGCAGCTTAGGCTACAGGGGGCGTGACTACACCTTC. The V and J genes are TRBV11-1 and TRBJ1-2; 9 bases line up with TRBD1. The CDR3 is made up of 14 amino acids. Losses at the gene ends were 1 base for V and 10 bases for J; bases not matched to a gene: 7. Germline CDR1 is SGHAT and CDR2 is FQDESV (reference sequence).

This clone was counted between two and nine times. This sequence joins TRBV7-8 and TRBJ1-5; D is uncertain. The V gene lost 5 bases and the J gene lost 2 bases, with 16 bases spanning the gap. The germline V gene encodes CDR1 SGHVS and CDR2 FQNEAQ. This CDR3 spans 16 amino acids. CDR3 sequence (DNA): TGTGCCAGCAGCCCAGGACGGACTATTGGCAATCAGCCCCAGCATTTT. The encoded protein is CASSPGRTIGNQPQHF.

This clone was found once. V gene TRBV28 combines with J gene TRBJ1-2; tentative D call: TRBD1 (5 bases). The germline V gene has CDR1 MDHEN and CDR2 SYDVKM. Between the trimmed V and J ends, which lost 4 bases and 6 bases, there was a span of 12 bases. The CDR3 extends over 13 amino acids. Here the CDR3 DNA reads TGTGCCAGCAGTTCCCCTGGGGGGGATGGCTACACCTTC. As protein: CASSSPGGDGYTF.

This clone turned up a few times. The chain uses TRBV5-4 and TRBJ2-1; the match to TRBD2 covers 11 bases. Germline assignment: CDR1 SGHNT and CDR2 YYREEE (reference sequence). The CDR3 totals 14 residues. V shed 7 bases, J shed 10 bases, and the junction held 10 bases outside the gene matches. The CDR3 DNA is TGTGCCAGCCGCCTGCTAGCGGGAGGCTCGGAGCAGTTCTTC. As protein: CASRLLAGGSEQFF.

V is TRBV19 and J is TRBJ2-7; 8 nucleotides line up with TRBD1. CDR1 and CDR2 (germline): LNHDA, SQIVND (reference sequence). Trimming took 7 bases from V and 3 from J; bases not matched to a gene: 8. There are 14 residues in the CDR3. Written as DNA, the CDR3 is TGTGCCAGTACCTCCGGACAGGGAATCTACGAGCAGTACTTC. Its protein product is CASTSGQGIYEQYF.

The chain is built from TRBV7-8 and TRBJ2-7; a possible D gene is TRBD1 (5 bases). The CDR3 runs to 16 residues. CDR1 and CDR2 from the germline V gene are SGHVS and FQNEAQ. Between the trimmed V and J ends, which lost 5 bases and 3 bases, there was a span of 20 bases. CDR3: CASSPLGGREGYEQYF. In DNA form, the CDR3 reads TGTGCCAGCAGCCCCTTGGGTGGCAGGGAAGGCTACGAGCAGTACTTC.

The gene calls are TRBV28 and TRBJ2-7; 11 bases map to TRBD1. The CDR3 covers 12 residues. Germline V gene data show CDR1 as MDHEN and CDR2 as SYDVKM. The V and J ends lost 11 bases and 7 bases, in that order; junction bases with no gene match: 7. CDR3 residues: CASEDRGREQYF. CDR3 DNA: TGTGCCTCTGAGGACAGGGGGCGAGAGCAGTACTTC.

V gene TRBV12-3 or TRBV12-4 combines with J gene TRBJ1-2; the D gene is possibly TRBD1 (5 bases). The CDR3 covers 13 residues. V lost 5 bases to trimming and J lost 7 bases, with 14 bases between them. The CDR3 DNA reads as TGTGCCAGCAGTCCGGTTGTGGGGGGTGGCTACACCTTC. Protein: CASSPVVGGGYTF.

The chain uses TRBV7-8 and TRBJ2-3, with D perhaps matching TRBD2 (6 bases). The CDR3 is 17 amino acids. CDR1 and CDR2 (germline): SGHVS, FQNEAQ. V shed 1 base and J shed 4 bases, with 18 bases lying between them. CDR3 protein: CASSLGRRDRLSDTQYF. As DNA, the CDR3 is TGTGCCAGCAGCTTAGGTCGGCGGGATCGTTTGTCAGATACGCAGTATTTT.

The chain employs TRBV4-3 and TRBJ2-3, with 11 bases lining up with TRBD2. V lost 1 base to trimming and J lost 3 bases; unmatched junction nucleotides: 0. CDR3 length: 15 residues. From germline, CDR1 is LGHNA and CDR2 YSLEER. The DNA for the CDR3 is TGCGCCAGCAGCCAAGTAGCGGGAGGGACAGATACGCAGTATTTT. This encodes CASSQVAGGTDTQYF.

This clone was counted between two and nine times. The chain is built from TRBV28 and TRBJ2-7; 9 positions match TRBD1. The CDR3 has 15 amino acids. Germline loops: CDR1 MDHEN, CDR2 SYDVKM. The V gene end was trimmed by 6 bases and the J gene end by 5 bases; junction bases not matched to a gene: 11. CDR3 protein: CASRRPGTGIDEQYF. The CDR3 DNA follows: TGTGCCAGCAGACGGCCCGGGACAGGGATTGACGAGCAGTACTTC.

J is TRBJ2-3 and V is TRBV24-1; the D gene is possibly TRBD2 (6 bases). Between the trimmed V and J ends, which lost 5 bases and 2 bases, there was a span of 16 bases. This CDR3 is 16 amino acids long. CDR1 is KGHDR and CDR2 is SFDVKD in the germline V gene. In DNA, the CDR3 is TGTGCCACCAGTGGGGGTACGGGGGTGCCCACAGATACGCAGTATTTT. This gives the protein CATSGGTGVPTDTQYF.